This T cell receptor (beta chain) was sequenced in a study of T-cell memory formation after mild COVID-19 (dated by TCRdb to the early 2020s). Regarding the complete study: Most TCR sequence clusters were specific to one of the two donors. In a couple of donors, T-cell clones that expanded and contracted after mild COVID-19 were followed by sequencing TCRalpha and TCRbeta repertoires longitudinally. The cohort comprised two young, previously healthy adult volunteers, one female and one male.

This clonotype was seen a few times. The antigen this receptor binds is unknown. Base qualities are not recorded, but no much larger clone differs from it by a single base. PBMCs were isolated by Ficoll-Paque density gradient centrifugation. Overall results and qualifications from the work: Only two mild cases were covered in the study, and larger cohorts including severe cases with pre-infection samples were considered necessary. Some responding clones were found in pre-infection memory, which suggests that pre-existing cross-reactive memory T cells took part in the SARS-CoV-2 response. Balanced CD4/CD8 phenotypes were observed for clones contracting from day 15 to 85, whereas a bias towards CD4+ was observed for a second wave of clones expanding from day 15 to 37. The second-wave clones that peaked on day 37 were not confirmed to be SARS-CoV-2 specific. Contracting CD4+ clones turned up mainly in the CM and EM memory subsets, whereas EMRA was where CD8+ clones were enriched.

According to the germline V gene, CDR1 reads MNHEY and CDR2 reads SVGAGI. The CDR3 contains 14 residues, cysteine and phenylalanine counted. Left in the record is the CDR3 DNA by itself, 42 bases read in frame from the first base. Trimming removed 2 bases from V and 0 bases from J, leaving 7 bases between the germline ends. The sequencing machine was an Illumina NovaSeq 6000. TCRalpha and TCRbeta cDNA libraries were built by 5'RACE with constant-segment primers, adding sample barcodes and unique molecular identifiers. RNA was extracted from every sample with Trizol reagent. Library amplification was performed in two PCR steps, and a second sample barcode and Illumina TruSeq adapters were introduced in the second step. The libraries were sequenced on an Illumina NovaSeq using 2 x 150 bp paired-end reads. Per the source publication's procedure: Reads were demultiplexed and collapsed into UMI-guided consensus sequences with migec v1.2.7. Using mixcr v2.1.11, UMI consensuses were aligned to TRA and TRB V and J templates and then assembled into clonotypes. Clonotypes were classified as expanded or contracted when called significant by both edgeR and NoisET, with noise models trained on biological replicates. For edgeR calls, the thresholds were a false discovery rate-adjusted p below 0.01 and a log2 fold-change of 1. As an exploratory analysis of dynamics, max-normalized trajectories of the 1000 most abundant clonotypes were examined with PCA combined with hierarchical clustering. Each responding clone was given a CD4 or CD8 phenotype based on the CD4+ and CD8+ repertoires, which had been sequenced separately. TCRdb passed the public sequencing reads through fastp at Q25 and MiXCR, retaining productive beta sequences. One record per CDR3 amino acid sequence lists the most common genes and DNA. TCRdb, rather than the study authors, made the V and J calls. The sample table shows roughly 450,000 distinct CDR3 sequences, and about a sixth are seen once. Jointly, the top ten make up about a fifth of the sample.

Material: PBMCs or a T cell subset sorted from them (not recorded which). The source of this sequence is a man aged 18 to 30 who had mild COVID-19 (a few samples of this study predate the infection). The sample titles of this study are shuffled in the database, so cell type and time point are left out; the donor was told from shared clones. The sequence links TRBV6-5 to TRBJ1-1; the D gene cannot be named for sure. The CDR3 region reads CASSYRQVNTEAFF. DNA sequence: TGTGCCAGCAGTTACCGGCAGGTGAACACTGAAGCTTTCTTT.